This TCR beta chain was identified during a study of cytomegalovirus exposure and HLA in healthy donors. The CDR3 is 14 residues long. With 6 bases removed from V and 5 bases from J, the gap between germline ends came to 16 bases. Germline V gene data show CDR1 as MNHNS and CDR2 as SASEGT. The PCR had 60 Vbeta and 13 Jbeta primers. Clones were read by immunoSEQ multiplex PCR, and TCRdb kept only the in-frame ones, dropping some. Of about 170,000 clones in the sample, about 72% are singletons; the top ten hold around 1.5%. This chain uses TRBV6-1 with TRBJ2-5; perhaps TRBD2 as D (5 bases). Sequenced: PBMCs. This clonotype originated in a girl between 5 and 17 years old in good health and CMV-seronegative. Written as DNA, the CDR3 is TGTGCCAGCAGCGGGGTGAACCTTGCGGAGACCCAGTACTTC. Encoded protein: CASSGVNLAETQYF.